This T cell receptor beta chain was retrieved from a study of cytomegalovirus exposure and HLA in healthy donors. Overall study findings and caveats: The investigators catalogued 164 TCR beta chains as cytomegalovirus-associated.

About this clone itself: The antigen remains unidentified.

Nominally healthy donors were sampled, though unrecorded immune exposures were likely. CDR1 MNHEY and CDR2 SMNVEV come from the germline V gene (reference sequence). The length of the CDR3 is 13 residues. V was pared by 3 bases and J by 3 bases, with 9 bases between. Use of 60 Vbeta and 13 Jbeta primers characterized the PCR. Clones were read by immunoSEQ multiplex PCR, and TCRdb kept only the in-frame ones, dropping some. The sample has fewer than 130,000 clones, 74% seen once. The sequencing sample was made of PBMCs. The receptor was derived from a middle-aged man in good health and CMV-seropositive. This rearrangement joins TRBV27 to TRBJ2-7, with no clear D. In nucleotides, the CDR3 is TGTGCCAGCAGTTTCAGCCGACTCTACGAGCAGTACTTC. Translating it yields CASSFSRLYEQYF.